This is a list of T cell receptor beta chains from one sample in a study of T cell repertoires in cytomegalovirus infection. TCRdb re-called the reads with MiXCR, one entry per CDR3 protein. The sample gives about 260,000 distinct CDR3 sequences, around 13% of which show up once; roughly 9.7% is in the top ten. The sequenced sample consisted of PBMCs. The receptors come from a human donor in good health (CMV status not recorded). Some clones in this sample may be carry-over from other donors' samples. CDR3s include the opening cysteine and the closing phenylalanine or tryptophan. A D gene is named only where the DNA matches it firmly. Size values are once, few and many counts, or a class for expanded clones, and some rows have none.

>TRBV7-3|few|NA|TRBJ1-1
CASSSAGANTEAFF
TGTGCCAGCAGCTCCGCCGGGGCGAACACTGAAGCTTTCTTT
>TRBV9|few|NA|TRBJ2-5
CASSVAARGTETQYF
TGTGCCAGCAGCGTAGCGGCTAGGGGGACAGAGACCCAGTACTTC
>TRBV27|few|TRBD1|TRBJ1-1
CASSPKTGATEAFF
TGTGCCAGCAGTCCTAAAACAGGGGCCACTGAAGCTTTCTTT
>TRBV20-1|NA|TRBD2|TRBJ2-2
CSARPLAGANTGELFF
TGCAGTGCTAGGCCCCTAGCGGGAGCGAACACCGGGGAGCTGTTTTTT
>TRBV6-5|many|TRBD2|TRBJ2-2
CASSRGRRTSGRANTGELFF
TGTGCCAGCAGCCGGGGGCGCAGGACTAGCGGGAGAGCGAACACCGGGGAGCTGTTTTTT
>TRBV12-3/TRBV12-4|NA|TRBD2|TRBJ2-5
CASRASGGGETQYF
TGTGCCAGCAGAGCTAGCGGGGGCGGGGAGACCCAGTACTTC
>TRBV20-1|NA|NA|TRBJ1-2
CSARWGDYGYTF
TGCAGTGCTAGATGGGGTGACTATGGCTACACCTTC
>TRBV7-2|many|NA|TRBJ1-1
CASSFGRNTEAFF
TGTGCCAGCAGCTTCGGACGGAACACTGAAGCTTTCTTT
>TRBV28|NA|NA|TRBJ2-1
CASTRASYNEQFF
TGTGCCAGCACTAGGGCGTCCTACAATGAGCAGTTCTTC
>TRBV12-3/TRBV12-4|NA|NA|TRBJ1-1
CASRPGTAEAFF
TGTGCCAGCAGACCCGGGACCGCCGAAGCTTTCTTT
>TRBV5-1|NA|TRBD2|TRBJ2-1
CASSLEGLDEQFF
TGCGCCAGCAGCTTGGAGGGACTAGATGAGCAGTTCTTC
>TRBV19|many|NA|TRBJ1-5
CASSIAPGANQPQHF
TGTGCCAGTAGTATAGCTCCAGGCGCCAATCAGCCCCAGCATTTT
>TRBV27|NA|TRBD2|TRBJ2-1
CASRTSGRAQKNEQFF
TGTGCCAGCAGGACTAGCGGGAGGGCCCAGAAGAATGAGCAGTTCTTC
>TRBV10-3|many|TRBD1|TRBJ1-2
CAISELLQGAHGYTF
TGTGCCATCAGTGAGTTACTACAGGGGGCCCATGGCTACACCTTC
>TRBV29-1|NA|TRBD1|TRBJ2-3
CSDGGPGQGTDTQYF
TGCAGCGACGGGGGACCGGGACAGGGTACAGATACGCAGTATTTT
>TRBV2|NA|NA|TRBJ2-2
CASSEFLSTGELFF
TGTGCCAGCAGTGAATTCCTATCCACCGGGGAGCTGTTTTTT
>TRBV12-3/TRBV12-4|many|NA|TRBJ1-1
CASSRVMFGGRDEAFF
TGTGCCAGCAGCCGAGTTATGTTCGGGGGGCGTGATGAAGCTTTCTTT
>TRBV20-1|NA|TRBD2|TRBJ2-3
CSARRDKLPFSGGNHPDTQYF
TGCAGTGCTAGGAGGGACAAGCTCCCCTTTAGCGGGGGGAACCACCCAGATACGCAGTATTTT
>TRBV6-2/TRBV6-3|few|TRBD2|TRBJ2-7
CASAASGASYEQYF
TGTGCCAGCGCGGCTAGCGGGGCTTCCTACGAGCAGTACTTC
>TRBV7-3|few|TRBD1|TRBJ2-2
CASSLGQGTFTGELFF
TGTGCCAGCTCACTTGGACAGGGGACTTTCACCGGGGAGCTGTTTTTT
>TRBV18|NA|NA|TRBJ2-7
CASSPSASVEQYF
TGTGCCAGCTCACCTTCCGCCTCGGTCGAGCAGTACTTC
>TRBV10-3|NA|NA|TRBJ2-1
CAISELELEQFF
TGTGCCATCAGTGAGTTAGAGCTTGAGCAGTTCTTC
>TRBV12-3/TRBV12-4|NA|NA|TRBJ1-5
CASSIGVSGAPQHF
TGTGCCAGCAGTATCGGGGTTAGCGGGGCGCCCCAGCATTTT
>TRBV7-2|NA|NA|TRBJ2-7
CASSLAATGSYEQYF
TGTGCCAGCAGCTTAGCGGCGACAGGTTCCTACGAGCAGTACTTC